This T cell receptor beta chain was sequenced in a study of blood T cell repertoires in COVID-19. The CDR3 has 15 amino acids. V lost 0 bases to trimming and J lost 5 bases; unmatched junction nucleotides: 6. Germline lookup yields CDR1 SGDLS and CDR2 YYNGEE. Clones were sequenced by immunoSEQ multiplex PCR, and TCRdb holds only the in-frame ones, with some missing. The sample holds more than 250,000 clones, around 87% seen once. Cohort assignment relied on participant-reported clinical history. The origin of this receptor is a young woman who had recovered from COVID-19. Sequencing used PBMCs or T cells enriched from blood (not recorded which). This chain connects TRBV9 to TRBJ1-1; 8 bases match TRBD1. CDR3 sequence reads: CASSVDGQGGTEAFF. Written as DNA, the CDR3 is TGTGCCAGCAGCGTAGACGGACAGGGCGGAACTGAAGCTTTCTTT.